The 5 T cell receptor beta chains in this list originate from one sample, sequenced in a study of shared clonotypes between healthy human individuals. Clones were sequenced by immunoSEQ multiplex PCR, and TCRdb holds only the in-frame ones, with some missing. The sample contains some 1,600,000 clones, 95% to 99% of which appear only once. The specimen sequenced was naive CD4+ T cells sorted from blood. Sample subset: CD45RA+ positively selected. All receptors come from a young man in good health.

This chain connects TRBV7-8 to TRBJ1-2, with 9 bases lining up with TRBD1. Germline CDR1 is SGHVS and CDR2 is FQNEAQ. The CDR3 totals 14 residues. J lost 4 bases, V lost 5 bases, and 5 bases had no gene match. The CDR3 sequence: CASSHRGRTYGYTF. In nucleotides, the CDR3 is TGTGCCAGCAGCCACAGGGGGCGTACCTATGGCTACACCTTC.

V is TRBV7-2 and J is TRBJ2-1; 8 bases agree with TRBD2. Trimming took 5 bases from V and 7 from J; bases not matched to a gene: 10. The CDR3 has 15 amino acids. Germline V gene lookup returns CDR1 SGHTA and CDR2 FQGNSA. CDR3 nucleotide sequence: TGTGCCAGCAGCAGGCGGAGCGGGAGCATGAATGAGCAGTTCTTC. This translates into CASSRRSGSMNEQFF.

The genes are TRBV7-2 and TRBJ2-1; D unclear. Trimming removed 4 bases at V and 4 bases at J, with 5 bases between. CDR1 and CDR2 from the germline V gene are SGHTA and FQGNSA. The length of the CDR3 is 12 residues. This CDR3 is CASSSRYNEQFF. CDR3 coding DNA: TGTGCCAGCAGCTCCAGATACAATGAGCAGTTCTTC.

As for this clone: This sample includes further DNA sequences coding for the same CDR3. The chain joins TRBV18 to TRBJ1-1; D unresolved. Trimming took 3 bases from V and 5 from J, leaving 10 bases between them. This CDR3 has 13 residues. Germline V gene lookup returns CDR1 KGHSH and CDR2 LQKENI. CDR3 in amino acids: CASSPEAGTEAFF. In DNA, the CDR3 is TGTGCCAGCTCACCCGAGGCAGGTACTGAAGCTTTCTTT.

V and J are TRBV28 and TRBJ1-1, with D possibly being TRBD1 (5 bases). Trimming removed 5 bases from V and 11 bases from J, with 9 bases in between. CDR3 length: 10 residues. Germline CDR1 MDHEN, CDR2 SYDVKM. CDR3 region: CASSPGAAFF. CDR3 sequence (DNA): TGTGCCAGCAGTCCTGGGGCGGCTTTCTTT.